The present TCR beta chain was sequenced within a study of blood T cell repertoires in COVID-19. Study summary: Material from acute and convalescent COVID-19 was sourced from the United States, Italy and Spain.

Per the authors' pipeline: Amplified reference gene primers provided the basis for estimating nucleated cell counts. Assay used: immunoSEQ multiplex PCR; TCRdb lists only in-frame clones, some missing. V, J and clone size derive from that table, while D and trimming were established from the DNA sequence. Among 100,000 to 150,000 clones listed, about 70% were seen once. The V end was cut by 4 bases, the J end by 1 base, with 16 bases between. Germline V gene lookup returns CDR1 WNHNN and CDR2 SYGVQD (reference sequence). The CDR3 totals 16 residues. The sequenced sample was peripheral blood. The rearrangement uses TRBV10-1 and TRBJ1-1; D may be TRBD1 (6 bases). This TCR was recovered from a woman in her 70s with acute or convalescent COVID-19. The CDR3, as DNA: TGCGCCAGCAGTGCTCAGGTTGGACAGTCGAACACTGAAGCTTTCTTT. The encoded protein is CASSAQVGQSNTEAFF.